These T cell receptor beta chains were read from a single sample in a study of regulatory T cells in long-lasting Graves disease. TCRdb itself ran the multiplex PCR reads through MiXCR, one entry per CDR3 protein. The table has some 600,000 distinct CDR3 sequences, more than 15% seen once; the top ten hold more than 10%. The sample was also linked to a second study, of T cells in Graves' hyperthyroidism and ophthalmopathy.

Material: peripheral blood mononuclear cells (PBMCs), obtained at new diagnosis, from a patient treated with antithyroid drugs. The receptors were sampled from a man between 18 and 35 years old with Graves disease. Each CDR3 is given with its conserved first and last residue. The order of the fields is clone size, J gene, V gene, D gene, CDR3 protein, CDR3 DNA. A D gene is named only where the DNA matches it firmly. The listing skips clone size in some rows; elsewhere it reads once, few, many or a size class.

. TRBJ1-1 TRBV20-1 TRBD1 CSPVGTANTEAFF TGCAGTCCCGTCGGGACAGCGAACACTGAAGCTTTCTTT
many TRBJ2-3 TRBV11-2 TRBD2 CASSFLGLATDTQYF TGTGCCAGCAGCTTCTTGGGACTAGCCACAGATACGCAGTATTTT
many TRBJ2-1 TRBV27 TRBD2 CASSSGTSGRGEQFF TGTGCCAGCAGCTCCGGGACTAGCGGGAGAGGTGAGCAGTTCTTC
. TRBJ2-1 TRBV7-3 . CASSFNWALYNEQFF TGTGCCAGCAGCTTTAACTGGGCCCTCTACAATGAGCAGTTCTTC
. TRBJ1-4 TRBV9 . CASSPTGYNEKLFF TGTGCCAGCAGCCCCACAGGGTATAATGAAAAACTGTTTTTT
. TRBJ2-3 TRBV6-5 . CASSYPTGGGGRVTDTQYF TGTGCCAGCAGTTACCCCACCGGAGGAGGAGGGCGGGTCACAGATACGCAGTATTTT
. TRBJ1-6 TRBV3-1 . CASSHGYGTFHF TGTGCCAGCAGCCACGGTTACGGGACCTTCCACTTT
many TRBJ2-3 TRBV11-2 . CASAFPGTQYF TGTGCCAGCGCCTTTCCGGGTACGCAGTATTTT
. TRBJ2-5 TRBV7-2 TRBD1 CASSLDRGLDETQYF TGTGCCAGCAGCTTAGACAGGGGCTTGGATGAGACCCAGTACTTC
many TRBJ1-2 TRBV28 TRBD1 CANKPRTGDAGYTF TGTGCCAACAAGCCCCGGACAGGGGATGCTGGCTACACCTTC
many TRBJ2-3 TRBV27 . CASSRGLGHEEQYF TGTGCCAGCAGTCGCGGACTGGGACATGAGGAGCAGTATTTT
. TRBJ2-3 TRBV19 TRBD1 CASRTGLWADTQYF TGTGCCAGTAGGACAGGGTTATGGGCAGATACGCAGTATTTT
many TRBJ1-1 TRBV29-1 . CSVKRTVDTEAFF TGCAGCGTCAAAAGGACGGTTGACACTGAAGCTTTCTTT
. TRBJ2-5 TRBV6-5 . CASSYSGGLQETQYF TGTGCCAGCAGTTACTCTGGGGGGCTGCAAGAGACCCAGTACTTC
few TRBJ1-1 TRBV12-3/TRBV12-4 . CASSLWEGNTEAFF TGTGCCAGCAGTTTATGGGAGGGGAACACTGAAGCTTTCTTT
few TRBJ1-5 TRBV5-5 . CANSLANSNQPQHF TGTGCCAACAGCTTGGCAAACAGCAATCAGCCCCAGCATTTT
few TRBJ2-1 TRBV5-5 . CASSSVGFTASSYNEQFF TGCGCCAGCAGCTCTGTGGGGTTTACGGCCAGCTCCTACAATGAGCAGTTCTTC
many TRBJ2-7 TRBV6-2/TRBV6-3 TRBD2 CASTPVAGGNEQYF TGTGCCAGCACCCCTGTAGCGGGAGGCAACGAGCAGTACTTC
few TRBJ1-2 TRBV6-1 TRBD1 CASENRGHNYGYTF TGTGCCAGCGAGAACAGGGGGCATAACTATGGCTACACCTTC
. TRBJ1-1 TRBV6-1 TRBD1 CASLKQGLDEAFF TGTGCCAGCCTGAAACAGGGGTTGGATGAAGCTTTCTTT
many TRBJ2-3 TRBV6-2/TRBV6-3 . CASSYSGSISRADTQYF TGTGCCAGCAGTTACTCCGGCAGTATCAGTCGGGCAGATACGCAGTATTTT
many TRBJ2-2 TRBV20-1 TRBD1 CSATQGYTGELFF TGCAGTGCTACACAGGGGTACACCGGGGAGCTGTTTTTT
. TRBJ1-2 TRBV2 . CASTEGGRDAF TGTGCCAGCACCGAGGGGGGGAGGGACGCCTTC
few TRBJ2-2 TRBV7-3 TRBD2 CASSFGTRHTGELFF TGTGCCAGCAGCTTCGGGACTAGGCACACCGGGGAGCTGTTTTTT
. TRBJ2-7 TRBV6-1 . CASSEQGLGTQYF TGTGCCAGCAGTGAACAGGGCCTCGGGACACAGTACTTC
few TRBJ2-7 TRBV20-1 . CSARDEAVNSYEQYF TGCAGTGCTAGAGATGAAGCGGTGAACTCCTACGAGCAGTACTTC
. TRBJ2-2 TRBV2 TRBD1 CASRITGGVNTGELFF TGTGCCAGCAGAATTACAGGGGGCGTGAACACCGGGGAGCTGTTTTTT
. TRBJ1-1 TRBV5-1 . CASSLDSEAFF TGCGCCAGCAGCTTGGATTCTGAAGCTTTCTTT
. TRBJ1-2 TRBV6-1 . CASSEVGMAAYGYTF TGTGCCAGCAGTGAAGTAGGAATGGCCGCCTATGGCTACACCTTC
. TRBJ2-2 TRBV7-3 . CASGLGERTGELFF TGTGCCAGCGGATTGGGGGAAAGAACCGGGGAGCTGTTTTTT
many TRBJ2-7 TRBV7-3 . CASSSQVGIVYEQYF TGTGCCAGCAGCTCTCAAGTAGGGATCGTCTACGAGCAGTACTTC
few TRBJ2-5 TRBV13 . CASSWGTSRETQYF TGTGCCAGCAGCTGGGGGACGTCGCGGGAGACCCAGTACTTC
many TRBJ2-7 TRBV30 . CAWSHQRVPSYEQYF TGTGCCTGGAGTCATCAGCGGGTTCCCTCCTACGAGCAGTACTTC
few TRBJ2-5 TRBV5-4 TRBD2 CASSSPTSGRTETQYF TGTGCCAGCAGCTCCCCCACTAGCGGGAGGACGGAGACCCAGTACTTC
many TRBJ1-2 TRBV2 . CASRGRYGYTF TGTGCCAGCAGAGGGCGGTATGGCTACACCTTC
. TRBJ2-1 TRBV20-1 TRBD2 CSALGLAGYNEQFF TGCAGTGCGCTGGGACTAGCGGGCTACAATGAGCAGTTCTTC
few TRBJ1-1 TRBV27 . CASSVLWDSGFLTEAFF TGTGCCAGCAGTGTCCTTTGGGACTCAGGGTTCCTCACTGAAGCTTTCTTT
many TRBJ1-4 TRBV15 . CATSKSPNEKLFF TGTGCCACCAGCAAAAGCCCGAATGAAAAACTGTTTTTT
few TRBJ2-7 TRBV4-1 . CASSRIGASPYEQYF TGCGCCAGCAGCCGGATAGGGGCGAGCCCCTACGAGCAGTACTTC
many TRBJ2-5 TRBV28 . CASSIGGQTQYF TGTGCCAGCAGTATCGGAGGGCAGACCCAGTACTTC
many TRBJ1-1 TRBV27 . CASSGTGLASEAFF TGTGCCAGCAGTGGTACAGGCTTAGCGTCTGAAGCTTTCTTT
many TRBJ2-3 TRBV7-9 . CASSLTKRTDTQYF TGTGCCAGCAGCTTGACCAAGCGGACAGATACGCAGTATTTT